This T cell receptor beta chain was found in a study of cytomegalovirus exposure and HLA in healthy donors. The germline V gene has CDR1 SQVTM and CDR2 ANQGSEA. The ends were cut back, 6 bases at V and 2 bases at J, with 8 bases in the middle. The CDR3 spans 12 residues. Study outcomes and limitations: Excluded: some indistinguishable V segments such as TRBV6-2 and TRBV6-3.

In the case of this clone: Its antigen remains unknown.

Primers: 60 Vbeta forward and 13 Jbeta reverse. Generated by immunoSEQ multiplex PCR, the TCRdb table keeps only in-frame clones and is missing some. The table records over 150,000 clones, around 67% of them present only once. Sequencing used PBMCs. The sequence came from a young woman in good health and CMV-seropositive. V usage is TRBV29-1 and J usage is TRBJ2-1; D is uncertain. The CDR3 DNA follows: TGCAGCGTCCTACCCACCTACAATGAGCAGTTCTTC. Protein product: CSVLPTYNEQFF.